These 14 T cell receptor beta chains came from one sample sequenced in a study of molecular identifiers for immune sequencing clone quantification. TCRdb called the PCR reads again in MiXCR, with one record for every CDR3 protein. In the table there are some 97,000 distinct CDR3 sequences, roughly 38% of which are singletons. The sample comprised naive CD8+ T cells from blood, with Jurkat cell RNA spiked in. The subset here: FACS-sorted CD8+CD4-CCR7+CD45RA+ naive T cells. Receptors were obtained from a human donor in good health. Some libraries in this study had Jurkat cell RNA spiked in.

In the case of this clonotype: The CDR3 ends on some other residue instead of the conserved phenylalanine or tryptophan, so this is likely a read error. This chain connects TRBV28 to TRBJ2-7; D remains unclear. Germline V lookup: CDR1 MDHEN, CDR2 SYDVKM. Trimming cost V 2 bases and J 7 bases, with 12 bases left between them. The CDR3 length is 13 residues. Here the CDR3 reads CASSLVAAWEQYY. The CDR3 coding sequence is TGTGCCAGCAGTTTAGTGGCCGCCTGGGAGCAGTACTAC.

As for this clonotype: Since a much larger clone is just one base distant, this may be a read error. The chain joins TRBV9 to TRBJ1-3, with D possibly being TRBD1 (5 bases). From germline, CDR1 is SGDLS and CDR2 YYNGEE. V was pared by 4 bases and J by 0 bases, with 17 bases between. This CDR3 has 17 amino acids. The CDR3 DNA sequence: TGTGCCAGCAGCTATTCCGGGACTACTTGCTCTGGAAACACCATATATTTT. Protein product: CASSYSGTTCSGNTIYF.

Details on this clonotype: Relative to the germline gene, one junction end is altered; a read error may explain this. CDR3 sequence (DNA): TGCGCCAGCAGAGGAGGAGGAAGCACTGAAGCTATCTTT. Protein sequence: CASRGGGSTEAIF. The chain is built from TRBV10-2 and TRBJ1-1; D gene ambiguous. CDR3 size: 13 residues. CDR1 WSHSY and CDR2 SAAADI come from the germline V gene.

This clonotype occurred a few times. This chain links TRBV28 with TRBJ2-5, with 7 bases lining up with TRBD2. V dropped 6 bases and J dropped 2; count of bases not matched to a gene: 9. The CDR3 runs 15 residues. CDR1 and CDR2 (germline): MDHEN, SYDVKM. The CDR3 nucleotides read TGTGCCAGCAGGCACCTACTAGCGCAGCAAGAGACCCAGTACTTC. Amino acids: CASRHLLAQQETQYF.

Details on this clonotype: The CDR3 does not close with the conserved phenylalanine or tryptophan, likely indicating a read error. This chain joins TRBV3-1 and TRBJ1-6; D unclear. Deletions cut 4 bases from V and 13 bases from J, with 14 bases between. Germline assignment: CDR1 LGHDT and CDR2 YNNKEL (reference sequence). The CDR3 consists of 13 residues. This chain's CDR3 is CASSPRHPPPLHL. The CDR3 DNA follows: TGTGCCAGCAGCCCCCGACACCCTCCGCCCCTCCACTTA.

The V and J genes are TRBV29-1 and TRBJ2-7; D is possibly TRBD1 or TRBD2 (5 bases each). This CDR3 has 14 amino acids. V dropped 4 bases and J dropped 1 base, with 14 bases sitting between them. Germline CDR1 is SQVTM and CDR2 is ANQGSEA. The CDR3 reads CSVVSGTSSYEQYF. The DNA for the CDR3 is TGCAGCGTTGTCTCGGGGACGTCATCCTACGAGCAGTACTTC.

This clonotype was counted between two and nine times. The V and J genes are TRBV14 and TRBJ2-5; TRBD2 matches at 8 bases. The germline V gene has CDR1 SGHDN and CDR2 FVKESK. The V segment lost 2 bases and the J segment 4 bases; nucleotides outside the gene matches: 12. The CDR3 covers 17 residues. The CDR3 is CASSQHKRELLLETQYF. Here the CDR3 DNA reads TGTGCCAGCAGCCAACACAAGCGGGAGCTTCTATTAGAGACCCAGTACTTC.

The gene calls are TRBV9 and TRBJ1-5; D gene ambiguous. The CDR3 runs 15 residues. Trimming took off 0 bases at V and 6 bases at J, with 13 bases between the two ends. Germline CDR1 is SGDLS and CDR2 is YYNGEE. The CDR3 sequence is CASSVGGGNRQPQHF. Here the CDR3 DNA reads TGTGCCAGCAGCGTAGGTGGAGGGAACCGTCAGCCCCAGCATTTT.

This clonotype was seen many times. The chain has TRBV27 and TRBJ2-5; 8 bases match TRBD1. CDR1 MNHEY and CDR2 SMNVEV come from the germline V gene (reference sequence). The CDR3 has 13 residues. J was trimmed by 6 bases and V by 3 bases; bases with no gene match: 3. The CDR3: CASSFRGQQTQYF. In DNA, the CDR3 is TGTGCCAGCAGTTTCAGGGGGCAACAGACCCAGTACTTC.

V gene TRBV4-3 combines with J gene TRBJ1-1; no definite D call. The length of the CDR3 is 15 residues. V lost 0 bases, J lost 5 bases, and 13 bases lay in between. Germline values: CDR1 LGHNA, CDR2 YSLEER. CDR3 loop: CASSQESFPVTEAFF. CDR3 DNA sequence: TGCGCCAGCAGCCAAGAATCATTTCCAGTGACTGAAGCTTTCTTT.

As for this clonotype: This may be a read error, as it is one base from a much larger clone. The CDR3 does not end in the conserved phenylalanine or tryptophan, so this is likely a read error. The chain employs TRBV6-2 or TRBV6-3 and TRBJ2-5, with D possibly matching TRBD1 (6 bases). The germline V gene has CDR1 MNHEY and CDR2 SVGEGT. This CDR3 has 15 amino acids. Trimming cost V 3 bases and J 10 bases, with 21 bases left between them. CDR3 region: CASSYSGQRSNDQYS. DNA for the CDR3: TGTGCCAGCAGTTATTCCGGACAGCGATCAAACGACCAGTACTCC.

A note on this clonotype: This may arise from a read error, as a much more abundant clone is one base away. The chain recombines TRBV28 with TRBJ2-2; D may match TRBD1 or TRBD2 (5 bases each). The CDR3 has 14 residues. The germline V gene encodes CDR1 MDHEN and CDR2 SYDVKM. DNA of the CDR3: TGTGCCAGCAGCCAAGACAGATACACCGGGGAGCTGCTTTTT. Its protein is CASSQDRYTGELLF.

The chain is built from TRBV11-2 and TRBJ1-1; D gene ambiguous. The germline CDR1 and CDR2 sequences are SGHAT and FQNNGV. The CDR3 contains 14 residues. The germline V and J ends were trimmed by 4 bases and 1 base, with 10 bases remaining between them. The CDR3 DNA is TGTGCCAGCAGCTCCCAGGACGGGAACACTGAAGCTTTCTTT. Translated: CASSSQDGNTEAFF.

The chain is built from TRBV2 and TRBJ2-1; 9 bases match TRBD1. V shed 6 bases and J 1 base; nucleotides not matched to a gene: 10. The CDR3 length is 17 residues. Germline-derived CDR1 and CDR2 are SNHLY and FYNNEI. The CDR3 sequence: CASRWTGEVPSYNEQFF. DNA of the CDR3: TGTGCCAGCAGGTGGACAGGGGAAGTACCTTCCTACAATGAGCAGTTCTTC.